The source of this TCR beta chain is a study of blood T cells in healthy people across ages. Study information: Template switching caught about one barcoded beta molecule for each two T cells.

For the second PCR, which ran for roughly 6 to 12 cycles, a sample-barcoded 5' primer and a J-beta primer mix were used. TCRdb called the 5' RACE reads again in MiXCR, with one record for every CDR3 protein. This sample has under 950,000 distinct CDR3 sequences, with 22% found just once. The sample holds a few counts of this clonotype. The antigen is not known. Per the germline V gene, CDR1 is SEHNR and CDR2 is FQNEAQ (reference sequence). The length of the CDR3 is 15 residues. V lost 2 bases, J lost 3 bases, and 3 bases stayed unmatched. Study results and limitations: The percentage of naive T cells correlated strongly with TCR beta diversity. Because sorting was not performed, PBMCs prevented conclusive naive versus antigen-experienced comparison.

The sample comprised blood. The chain uses TRBV7-9 and TRBJ1-4; the match to TRBD1 covers 7 bases. This TCR was recovered from a man aged 65 to 79 in good health. The CDR3 coding sequence is TGTGCCAGCAGCTTAAAGGGGGCGGCTAATGAAAAACTGTTTTTT. Amino acids: CASSLKGAANEKLFF.